Shown below are 5 T cell receptor beta chains from a single sample sequenced in a study of T cells expressing NK-cell markers. Reanalyzing the 5' RACE reads, TCRdb keeps one entry per CDR3 protein, without DNA. This sample contains 300,000 to 450,000 distinct CDR3 sequences. The sequenced sample consisted of blood T cells: a sorted CD56 or NKG2C T cell subset, CD4+ or CD8+ T cells, or bulk PBMC T cells (not recorded which). The receptors were sampled from a man aged 18-70 years in good health.

V usage is TRBV19 and J usage is TRBJ1-2; TCRdb calls TRBD1, which cannot be checked without DNA. Germline CDR1 reads LNHDA; CDR2 reads SQIVND (reference sequence). This CDR3 comprises 14 residues. The CDR3 region is CASSGTGGANGYTF.

The chain combines TRBV20-1 with TRBJ1-6; TCRdb indicates TRBD1, and absent DNA this call remains unverified. This CDR3 has 14 residues. The germline V gene has CDR1 DFQATT and CDR2 SNEGSKA (reference sequence). This CDR3 is CSAIVRGQNSPLHF.

This sequence joins TRBV12-5 and TRBJ1-5; TCRdb designates TRBD1, a call that cannot be tested without DNA. CDR1 and CDR2 from the germline V gene are LGHNT and FRNRAP. The CDR3 extends over 18 amino acids. CDR3 loop: CASGASTGWGVSNQPQHF.

This chain links TRBV27 with TRBJ2-7; TCRdb picks TRBD1, but there is no DNA to check that call. The germline V gene encodes CDR1 MNHEY and CDR2 SMNVEV (reference sequence). CDR3 length: 14 amino acids. CDR3 sequence: CASSRGRVGLEQYF.

The chain uses TRBV19 and TRBJ2-1; there is no DNA to check the TCRdb D call of TRBD1. The CDR3 covers 18 residues. Germline V lookup: CDR1 LNHDA, CDR2 SQIVND (reference sequence). The CDR3 reads CASSTPGTAHSLHNEQFF.